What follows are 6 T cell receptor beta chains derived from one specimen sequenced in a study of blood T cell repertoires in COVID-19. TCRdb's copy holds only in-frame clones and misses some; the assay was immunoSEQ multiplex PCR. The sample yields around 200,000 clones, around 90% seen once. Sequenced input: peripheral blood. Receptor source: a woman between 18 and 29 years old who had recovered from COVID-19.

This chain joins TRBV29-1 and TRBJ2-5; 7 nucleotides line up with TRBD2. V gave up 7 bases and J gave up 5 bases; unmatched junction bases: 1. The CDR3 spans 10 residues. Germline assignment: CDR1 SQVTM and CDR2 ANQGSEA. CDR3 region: CSAGGETQYF. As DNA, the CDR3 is TGCAGCGCCGGGGGGGAGACCCAGTACTTC.

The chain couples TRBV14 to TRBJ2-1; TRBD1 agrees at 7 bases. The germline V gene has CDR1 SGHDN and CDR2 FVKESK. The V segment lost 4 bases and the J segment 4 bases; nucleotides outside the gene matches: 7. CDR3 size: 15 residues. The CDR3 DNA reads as TGTGCCAGCAGCCGACTTACGGGACAGTACAATGAGCAGTTCTTC. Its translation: CASSRLTGQYNEQFF. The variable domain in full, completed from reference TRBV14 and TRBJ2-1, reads EAGVTQFPSHSVIEKGQTVTLRCDPISGHDNLYWYRRVMGKEIKFLLHFVKESKQDESGMPNNRFLAERTGGTYSTLKVQPAELEDSGVYFCASSRLTGQYNEQFFGPGTRLTVL.

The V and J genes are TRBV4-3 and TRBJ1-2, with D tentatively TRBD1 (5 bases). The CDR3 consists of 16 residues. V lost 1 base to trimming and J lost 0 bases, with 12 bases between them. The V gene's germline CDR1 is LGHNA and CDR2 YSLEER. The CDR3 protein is CASSQVPDSANYGYTF. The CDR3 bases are TGCGCCAGCAGCCAAGTCCCCGACAGCGCTAACTATGGCTACACCTTC.

Here the CDR3 DNA reads TGTGCCAGCAGTTTCCGGAGCCAAGAGACCCAGTACTTC. This codes for CASSFRSQETQYF. The chain couples TRBV27 to TRBJ2-5, with D hard to call. V was trimmed by 3 bases and J by 1 base, leaving 6 bases between them. CDR3 length: 13 residues. Germline V lookup: CDR1 MNHEY, CDR2 SMNVEV (reference sequence).

The DNA for the CDR3 is TGTGCCAGCGGTTTAGCGGGAGACAATGAGCAGTTCTTC. It encodes CASGLAGDNEQFF. The chain combines TRBV7-9 with TRBJ2-1, with TRBD2 matching 9 bases. The CDR3 sequence is 13 residues long. In germline, CDR1 is SEHNR, CDR2 FQNEAQ (reference sequence). V was clipped by 8 bases and J by 5 bases; unmatched bases: 4. The full variable domain, rest sourced from reference TRBV7-9 and TRBJ2-1, is DTGVSQNPRHKITKRGQNVTFRCDPISEHNRLYWYRQTLGQGPEFLTYFQNEAQLEKSRLLSDRFSAERPKGSFSTLEIQRTEQGDSAMYLCASGLAGDNEQFFGPGTRLTVL.

The chain's CDR3 is CASSDTGETEAFF. In DNA, the CDR3 is TGTGCCAGCAGTGATACAGGGGAGACTGAAGCTTTCTTT. The chain has TRBV6-4 and TRBJ1-1; 7 nucleotides line up with TRBD1. V lost 3 bases and J lost 5; bases outside the gene matches: 3. CDR1 is MRHNA and CDR2 is SNTAGT in the germline V gene. The CDR3 covers 13 residues.